These 12 T cell receptor beta chains were sequenced from one sample in a study of T cell repertoires in cytomegalovirus infection. MiXCR, run by TCRdb on the reads, gives a single entry per CDR3 protein. This sample has about 400,000 distinct CDR3 sequences, with roughly 20% found just once. The sample taken for sequencing was PBMCs. The receptors originated from a human donor in good health (CMV status not recorded). Some clones in this sample may be carry-over from other donors' samples.

The chain joins TRBV20-1 to TRBJ2-2, with D possibly matching TRBD1 (6 bases). The CDR3 sequence is 16 residues long. Germline CDR1 is DFQATT and CDR2 is SNEGSKA (reference sequence). Trimming took 2 bases from V and 1 from J, leaving 14 bases between them. The CDR3 DNA reads TGCAGTGCTAGAAAGTCGGGACATCAGAACACCGGGGAGCTGTTTTTT. Translated: CSARKSGHQNTGELFF.

This clonotype was recorded a few times. V gene TRBV27 combines with J gene TRBJ2-3, with 8 nucleotides matching TRBD1. CDR3 length equals 15 residues. CDR1 MNHEY and CDR2 SMNVEV come from the germline V gene (reference sequence). Germline trimming cut 6 bases from V and 2 bases from J; bases unmatched to any gene: 7. Here the CDR3 reads CASSSPGQVTDTQYF. CDR3 in DNA: TGTGCCAGCAGCTCCCCGGGACAGGTCACAGATACGCAGTATTTT.

The chain has TRBV18 and TRBJ1-1; the D gene is possibly TRBD1 (6 bases). The germline gives CDR1 KGHSH, CDR2 LQKENI. V lost 3 bases and J 4 bases, leaving 9 bases between the germline ends. This CDR3 spans 13 amino acids. The CDR3 here is CASSPGQSTEAFF. The CDR3 region has the DNA TGTGCCAGCTCACCCGGACAGAGCACTGAAGCTTTCTTT. Filled out from reference TRBV18 and TRBJ1-1, the complete variable domain reads NAGVMQNPRHLVRRRGQEARLRCSPMKGHSHVYWYRQLPEEGLKFMVYLQKENIIDESGMPKERFSAEFPKEGPSILRIQQVVRGDSAAYFCASSPGQSTEAFFGQGTRLTVV.

This clonotype came up a few times. The chain couples TRBV19 to TRBJ2-1; D is uncertain. From germline, CDR1 is LNHDA and CDR2 SQIVND (reference sequence). The CDR3 has 15 residues. The V end lost 3 bases, the J end lost 0 bases, and 9 bases lay between the germline ends. CDR3 DNA: TGTGCCAGTAGTATGACCCTCTCCTCCTACAATGAGCAGTTCTTC. It is translated as CASSMTLSSYNEQFF.

A few counts support this clonotype. The chain carries TRBV27 and TRBJ2-3; 10 positions agree with TRBD2. CDR3 size: 21 residues. Germline values: CDR1 MNHEY, CDR2 SMNVEV (reference sequence). V shed 6 bases and J 4 bases; nucleotides not matched to a gene: 25. The chain's CDR3 is CASSYLQRGGLLVPTPDTQYF. DNA for the CDR3: TGTGCCAGCAGCTATCTCCAGCGGGGGGGCTTGTTGGTACCCACTCCAGATACGCAGTATTTT.

This clonotype was seen at least ten times. The CDR3 DNA sequence: TGTGCCAGCAGCTCCCGGAGGGCTGAAGCTTTCTTT. This codes for CASSSRRAEAFF. The chain couples TRBV7-8 to TRBJ1-1; D is undetermined. This CDR3 has 12 residues. The V and J ends lost 4 bases and 6 bases respectively, with 9 bases between them. The germline CDR1 and CDR2 sequences are SGHVS and FQNEAQ.

The CDR3 DNA is TGTGCCAGCAGCGGAAAACAGGGGGACACTGAAGCTTTCTTT. Translation: CASSGKQGDTEAFF. V is TRBV5-4 and J is TRBJ1-1; TRBD1 agrees at 8 bases. The CDR3 spans 14 residues. Germline V gene data show CDR1 as SGHNT and CDR2 as YYREEE (reference sequence). After removal of 4 bases from V and 3 bases from J, the junction contained 5 bases not matched to a gene.

V usage is TRBV6-6 and J usage is TRBJ1-1; a weak D match, TRBD1 (5 bases). V was cut by 6 bases and J by 2 bases, with 10 bases left in between. The CDR3 sequence is 13 residues long. Germline V gene sequence: CDR1 MNHNY, CDR2 SVGAGI (reference sequence). The CDR3 loop reads CASRGGGNTEAFF. As DNA, the CDR3 is TGTGCCAGCAGGGGGGGGGGTAACACTGAAGCTTTCTTT.

This clonotype came up many times. The chain recombines TRBV7-2 with TRBJ2-7; TRBD2 agrees at 10 bases. The trim removed 5 bases at V and 4 bases at J, leaving 8 bases unmatched. There are 15 residues in the CDR3. The germline V gene has CDR1 SGHTA and CDR2 FQGNSA. The CDR3 DNA follows: TGTGCCAGCAGCCCAACGGGTAGCGGGGGGTACGAGCAGTACTTC. This gives the protein CASSPTGSGGYEQYF.

A few counts support this clonotype. The chain is built from TRBV4-2 and TRBJ2-7; D is uncertain. The V gene's germline CDR1 is LGHNA and CDR2 YNFKEQ. V dropped 0 bases and J dropped 1 base, with 10 bases sitting between them. The CDR3 sequence is 15 residues long. CDR3 nucleotide sequence: TGTGCCAGCAGCCAAGACCAGTACCCATCCTACGAGCAGTACTTC. Translated, it gives CASSQDQYPSYEQYF.

In its sample, this clonotype was seen a few times. The gene calls are TRBV19 and TRBJ2-3, with a possible D match to TRBD1 (5 bases). Trimming left V 8 bases short and J 7 bases short, with 19 bases between. The CDR3 totals 14 residues. Germline V lookup: CDR1 LNHDA, CDR2 SQIVND (reference sequence). The chain's CDR3 is CASGATISQNTQYF. DNA of the CDR3: TGTGCCAGTGGGGCGACAATCAGCCAAAATACGCAGTATTTT.

The table lists this clonotype with many counts. This chain joins TRBV7-2 and TRBJ2-7; D is perhaps TRBD2 (5 bases). V was pared by 1 base and J by 3 bases, with 13 bases between. Germline loops: CDR1 SGHTA, CDR2 FQGNSA. This CDR3 has 15 residues. The CDR3 nucleotides read TGTGCCAGCAGCTTAGAGAGCGGTCGCTACTACGAGCAGTACTTC. Translation: CASSLESGRYYEQYF.